This T cell receptor (beta chain) was sequenced during a study of T cell clonality in common variable immunodeficiency. Study-level points and caveats: Patient heterogeneity in the CVID cohort limited correlations between repertoire features and clinical complications.

Germline CDR1 and CDR2: SGHTA and FQGNSA. The CDR3 runs to 12 residues. TCRdb's copy holds only in-frame clones and misses some; the assay was immunoSEQ multiplex PCR. The sample yields some 40,000 clones, without any singletons. The table lists this clone with many counts. Its antigen is currently unknown. With the read ending 3 residues before the CDR3 end, the germline J gene is used to fill in that end. This TCR derives from a person aged 18 to 75 in good health. The rearrangement joins TRBV7-2 to TRBJ1-1, with TRBD1 matching 7 bases. The sequencing sample was made of peripheral blood mononuclear cells. The CDR3 reads CASSQQGIGAFF. The covered CDR3 bases are TGTGCCAGCAGCCAACAGGGGATAGGG.